The 27 T cell receptor beta chains reported below all come from one sample, sequenced in a study of blood T cell repertoires in COVID-19. Clones were sequenced by immunoSEQ multiplex PCR, and TCRdb holds only the in-frame ones, with some missing. The sample yields approximately 300,000 clones, 89% seen once. The sequencing input was peripheral blood. The source of these receptors is a young man who had recovered from COVID-19.

V is TRBV3-1 (or the pseudogene TRBV3-2) and J is TRBJ2-2; perhaps TRBD1 as D (5 bases). CDR1 LGHDT and CDR2 YNNKEL come from the germline V gene (reference sequence). With 5 bases removed from V and 4 bases from J, the gap between germline ends came to 20 bases. The CDR3 has 17 amino acids. The CDR3 nucleotides read TGTGCCAGCAGCTTCAATAGGGGCGTAGGGTTCACCGGGGAGCTGTTTTTT. Encoded protein: CASSFNRGVGFTGELFF.

This sequence joins TRBV11-2 and TRBJ2-6, with 8 bases matching TRBD2. The CDR3 extends over 17 amino acids. V lost 1 base, J lost 1 base, and 3 bases stayed unmatched. Germline V gene data show CDR1 as SGHAT and CDR2 as FQNNGV. CDR3 coding DNA: TGTGCCAGCAGCTTAGGCCGGGGGGGTTCTGGGGCCAACGTCCTGACTTTC. Protein product: CASSLGRGGSGANVLTF.

About this clone: Other nucleotide sequences in the sample specify the same CDR3. This chain uses TRBV6-5 with TRBJ1-2; D may be TRBD1 (6 bases). V was trimmed by 0 bases and J by 2 bases, leaving 10 bases between them. The CDR3 runs 15 residues. Per the germline V gene, CDR1 is MNHEY and CDR2 is SVGAGI. CDR3 protein: CASSYSTQGNYGYTF. In DNA form, the CDR3 reads TGTGCCAGCAGTTACTCAACACAGGGAAACTATGGCTACACCTTC.

As regards this clone: A clone one base away is much larger, so this may be a read error. CDR3 nucleotides: TGTGCCAGCGGCCTCACTGAAGCTTTCTTT. Translating gives CASGLTEAFF. J is TRBJ1-1 and V is TRBV6-1; D not certain. The CDR3 spans 10 residues. CDR1 is MNHNS, CDR2 SASEGT, per germline. The germline V and J ends were trimmed by 8 bases and 4 bases, with 5 bases remaining between them.

The chain combines TRBV6-6 with TRBJ1-2; TRBD1 agrees at 7 bases. The CDR3 extends over 13 amino acids. CDR1 and CDR2 from the germline V gene are MNHNY and SVGAGI (reference sequence). V lost 6 bases, J lost 4 bases, and 5 bases stayed unmatched. In DNA, the CDR3 is TGTGCCAGCAGCAGGGGACAGAGCTATGGCTACACCTTC. Residues: CASSRGQSYGYTF.

V is TRBV29-1 and J is TRBJ2-1; possibly TRBD1 for D (6 bases). Trimming removed 3 bases at V and 0 bases at J, with 18 bases between. Per germline, CDR1 SQVTM and CDR2 ANQGSEA. The CDR3 is 17 amino acids. The CDR3 sequence: CSVEDPHRESSYNEQFF. Here the CDR3 DNA reads TGCAGCGTTGAGGATCCACACAGGGAGAGCTCCTACAATGAGCAGTTCTTC.

This chain uses TRBV2 with TRBJ1-1; 10 nucleotides align to TRBD1. V was clipped by 6 bases and J by 0 bases; unmatched bases: 7. The CDR3 runs to 16 residues. Germline values: CDR1 SNHLY, CDR2 FYNNEI. The CDR3: CASSPGQGIMNTEAFF. The DNA of the CDR3 is TGTGCCAGCAGCCCGGGACAGGGGATCATGAACACTGAAGCTTTCTTT.

The CDR3 loop is CASSPRTDSSGANVLTF. CDR3 nucleotides: TGTGCCAGCAGCCCCCGGACGGACTCCTCTGGGGCCAACGTCCTGACTTTC. The V call is TRBV3-1 (or the pseudogene TRBV3-2), the J call TRBJ2-6, with TRBD2 as a possible D gene (5 bases). Germline CDR1 and CDR2: LGHDT and YNNKEL (reference sequence). The CDR3 covers 17 residues. The ends were cut back, 4 bases at V and 0 bases at J, with 13 bases in the middle.

This chain links TRBV19 with TRBJ1-2; D ambiguous. The V gene's germline CDR1 is LNHDA and CDR2 SQIVND (reference sequence). Trimming pared 5 bases from V and 6 bases from J, leaving 7 bases between. The length of the CDR3 is 11 residues. The CDR3: CASSGGNGYTF. The DNA for the CDR3 is TGTGCCAGTAGTGGAGGCAATGGCTACACCTTC.

V gene TRBV6-5 combines with J gene TRBJ1-2; D not resolved. CDR3 length equals 14 residues. Trimming pared 6 bases from V and 8 bases from J, leaving 19 bases between. Per germline, CDR1 MNHEY and CDR2 SVGAGI. The DNA for the CDR3 is TGTGCCAGCAGGCGAGACACTCATTATGAGGGCTACACCTTC. This encodes CASRRDTHYEGYTF.

The V gene is TRBV9, the J gene TRBJ2-1; no clear D. Trimming shortened V by 1 base and J by 4 bases, and 6 bases separated the two germline ends. CDR1 is SGDLS, CDR2 YYNGEE, per germline. This CDR3 comprises 13 residues. Here the CDR3 DNA reads TGTGCCAGCAGCGTATCCCAATACAATGAGCAGTTCTTC. It specifies CASSVSQYNEQFF. Looking up the rest from reference TRBV9 and TRBJ2-1 gives the full variable domain: DSGVTQTPKHLITATGQRVTLRCSPRSGDLSVYWYQQSLDQGLQFLIQYYNGEERAKGNILERFSAQQFPDLHSELNLSSLELGDSALYFCASSVSQYNEQFFGPGTRLTVL.

The V gene is TRBV4-3, the J gene TRBJ2-1, with D possibly being TRBD1 (6 bases). Trimming took off 1 base at V and 8 bases at J, with 18 bases between the two ends. CDR1 and CDR2 (germline): LGHNA, YSLEER. The CDR3 length is 16 residues. The CDR3 protein is CASSQVVGAPGYEQFF. In DNA form, the CDR3 reads TGCGCCAGCAGCCAAGTTGTGGGGGCTCCCGGATATGAGCAGTTCTTC.

The chain carries TRBV9 and TRBJ2-3, with 9 bases that match TRBD2. The CDR3 has 16 residues. Germline lookup yields CDR1 SGDLS and CDR2 YYNGEE. J lost 3 bases, V lost 6 bases, and 11 bases had no gene match. The CDR3: CASTLSGLAGTDTQYF. The CDR3 DNA is TGTGCCAGCACCCTTAGCGGGCTAGCGGGAACAGATACGCAGTATTTT.

The chain joins TRBV27 to TRBJ2-6, with a weak D call TRBD2 (5 bases). CDR1 is MNHEY, CDR2 SMNVEV, per germline (reference sequence). This CDR3 has 14 residues. The V and J ends lost 7 bases and 0 bases respectively, with 7 bases between them. The DNA of the CDR3 is TGTGCCAGCAAGGAGGTCTCTGGGGCCAACGTCCTGACTTTC. Its protein is CASKEVSGANVLTF.

The chain has TRBV19 and TRBJ1-5; 7 bases fit TRBD1. This CDR3 is 19 amino acids long. Germline V CDR1 and CDR2: LNHDA, SQIVND (reference sequence). Unmatched junction bases numbered 12, after V lost 1 base and J lost 0 bases. The CDR3 reads CASSIVGGRSDYSNQPQHF. In DNA form, the CDR3 reads TGTGCCAGTAGTATAGTAGGGGGCAGATCGGATTATAGCAATCAGCCCCAGCATTTT. Supplemented by reference TRBV19 and TRBJ1-5, the full variable domain reads DGGITQSPKYLFRKEGQNVTLSCEQNLNHDAMYWYRQDPGQGLRLIYYSQIVNDFQKGDIAEGYSVSREKKESFPLTVTSAQKNPTAFYLCASSIVGGRSDYSNQPQHFGDGTRLSIL.

The chain carries TRBV6-1 and TRBJ2-2; D is possibly TRBD1 (6 bases). CDR3 size: 16 residues. V lost 3 bases to trimming and J lost 8 bases, with 19 bases between them. CDR1 is MNHNS and CDR2 is SASEGT in the germline V gene. In nucleotides, the CDR3 is TGTGCCAGCAGTGATCTGGGACAAAAGCCACCGGGGGAGCTGTTTTTT. As protein: CASSDLGQKPPGELFF.

With respect to this clone: This could be a read error, since a much larger clone is one nucleotide away. Other DNA sequences in the sample encode the same CDR3. The genes are TRBV7-2 and TRBJ2-2; 8 bases are a match to TRBD2. Germline V gene sequence: CDR1 SGHTA, CDR2 FQGNSA. The CDR3 has 17 amino acids. CDR3 sequence (DNA): TGTGCCAGCAGCTTGAGGACTAGCTTCCAATTCACCGGGGAACTGTTTTTT. Translation gives CASSLRTSFQFTGELFF.

The V gene is TRBV6-6, the J gene TRBJ2-5; D is unresolved. CDR1 and CDR2 from the germline V gene are MNHNY and SVGAGI (reference sequence). V was trimmed by 2 bases and J by 4 bases, leaving 8 bases between them. The CDR3 sequence is 13 residues long. CDR3 in DNA: TGTGCCAGCAGTTACGGCCACGCAGAGACCCAGTACTTC. Translated, it gives CASSYGHAETQYF.

In DNA form, the CDR3 reads TGTGCCACCACCACCGGGACACAACTTAACACTGAAGCTTTCTTT. Translation: CATTTGTQLNTEAFF. The rearrangement uses TRBV24-1 and TRBJ1-1, with D tentatively TRBD1 (6 bases). V was shortened by 8 bases and J by 2 bases, with 17 bases between the two germline ends. CDR3 length: 15 amino acids. From germline, CDR1 is KGHDR and CDR2 SFDVKD.

The V gene is TRBV27, the J gene TRBJ2-3; 8 nucleotides align to TRBD2. V was pared by 2 bases and J by 1 base, with 2 bases of the junction left unmatched. Germline assignment: CDR1 MNHEY and CDR2 SMNVEV (reference sequence). CDR3 size: 15 residues. The CDR3 here is CASSLSSGGTDTQYF. The CDR3 nucleotides are TGTGCCAGCAGTTTAAGTAGCGGGGGCACAGATACGCAGTATTTT.

The chain is built from TRBV19 and TRBJ1-1; 7 nucleotides agree with TRBD1. Germline CDR1 is LNHDA and CDR2 is SQIVND (reference sequence). The junction had 6 bases not matched to a gene; V was cut back by 4 bases and J by 7 bases. There are 13 residues in the CDR3. The CDR3 sequence is CASSRQGSHEAFF. The CDR3 bases are TGTGCCAGTAGTAGACAGGGTTCTCATGAAGCTTTCTTT.

V gene TRBV11-2 combines with J gene TRBJ2-1; 7 bases fit TRBD2. CDR3 length equals 16 residues. V shed 6 bases, J shed 1 base, and the junction held 9 bases outside the gene matches. The germline V gene has CDR1 SGHAT and CDR2 FQNNGV. For the CDR3, the DNA is TGTGCCAGCAGGGGCGGGCGGGGGACTTCCTACAATGAGCAGTTCTTC. Translating gives CASRGGRGTSYNEQFF.

V and J are TRBV3-1 (or the pseudogene TRBV3-2) and TRBJ2-3; D is uncertain. This CDR3 has 15 residues. V was cut by 0 bases and J by 2 bases, with 9 bases left in between. Per germline, CDR1 LGHDT and CDR2 YNNKEL (reference sequence). CDR3 DNA: TGTGCCAGCAGCCAAGATGGGCTATTCACAGATACGCAGTATTTT. Its translation: CASSQDGLFTDTQYF.

The rearrangement uses TRBV7-2 and TRBJ1-1; a weak D match, TRBD1 (6 bases). The germline V gene has CDR1 SGHTA and CDR2 FQGNSA. V dropped 6 bases and J dropped 3 bases, with 11 bases sitting between them. CDR3 size: 13 residues. The CDR3 bases are TGTGCCAGCAGACGCAGGGGTGACACTGAAGCTTTCTTT. This sequence encodes CASRRRGDTEAFF.

V and J are TRBV5-4 and TRBJ2-7; possible D gene TRBD2, 6 bases. This CDR3 spans 14 amino acids. Germline V lookup: CDR1 SGHNT, CDR2 YYREEE (reference sequence). V shed 0 bases and J shed 3 bases, with 10 bases lying between them. The CDR3 DNA reads TGTGCCAGCAGCTTGGGCCCTAGCGACTACGAGCAGTACTTC. This encodes CASSLGPSDYEQYF.

The V call is TRBV21-1, the J call TRBJ1-1. TRBV21-1 represents a pseudogene. CDR3 length: 17 residues. The CDR3: CASSKRRAGGRNPEAFF. The DNA of the CDR3 is TGTGCCAGCAGCAAAAGGCGGGCGGGCGGACGGAACCCTGAAGCTTTCTTT.

The V gene is TRBV29-1, the J gene TRBJ2-1; D is possibly TRBD2 (6 bases). Germline V lookup: CDR1 SQVTM, CDR2 ANQGSEA. The V and J ends lost 8 bases and 4 bases respectively, with 18 bases between them. The CDR3 runs 14 residues. As DNA, the CDR3 is TGCAGCACAACGGACTACTCGCCATACAATGAGCAGTTCTTC. Its protein product is CSTTDYSPYNEQFF.